This entry features one T cell receptor (beta chain) sequence. CDR3 length: 14 amino acids. CDR1 and CDR2 (germline): MNHEY, SMNVEV (reference sequence). V gave up 6 bases and J gave up 3 bases, with 15 bases separating them. The data were obtained in a study of blood T cell repertoires in COVID-19. TCRdb's copy holds only in-frame clones and misses some; the assay was immunoSEQ multiplex PCR. The data contain about 250,000 clones, around 87% of them singletons. The sequenced material came from peripheral blood. This sequence originates from a woman aged 60-70 years with COVID-19, enrolled during active disease. The chain combines TRBV27 with TRBJ2-7; D perhaps matches TRBD2 (6 bases). CDR3 bases: TGTGCCAGCAGCCCGGGACTCCAAGTCTACGAGCAGTACTTC. The encoded protein is CASSPGLQVYEQYF.